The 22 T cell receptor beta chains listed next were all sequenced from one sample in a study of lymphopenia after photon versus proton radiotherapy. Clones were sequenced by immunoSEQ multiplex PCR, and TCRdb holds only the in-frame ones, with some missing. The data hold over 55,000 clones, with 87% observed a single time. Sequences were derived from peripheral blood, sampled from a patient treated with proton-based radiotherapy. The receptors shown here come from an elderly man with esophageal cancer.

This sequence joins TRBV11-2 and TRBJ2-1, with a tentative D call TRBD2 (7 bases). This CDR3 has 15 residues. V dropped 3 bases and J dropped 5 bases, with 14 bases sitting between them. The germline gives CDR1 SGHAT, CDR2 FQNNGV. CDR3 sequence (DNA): TGTGCCAGCAGCTTGGGGGCTAGCGGCAACAATGAGCAGTTCTTC. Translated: CASSLGASGNNEQFF. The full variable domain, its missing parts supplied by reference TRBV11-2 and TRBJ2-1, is EAGVAQSPRYKIIEKRQSVAFWCNPISGHATLYWYQQILGQGPKLLIQFQNNGVVDDSQLPKDRFSAERLKGVDSTLKIQPAKLEDSAVYLCASSLGASGNNEQFFGPGTRLTVL.

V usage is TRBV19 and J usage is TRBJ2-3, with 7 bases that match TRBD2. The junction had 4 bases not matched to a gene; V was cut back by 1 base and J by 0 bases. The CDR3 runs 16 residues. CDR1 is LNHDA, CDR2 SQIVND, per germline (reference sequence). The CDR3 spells CASSIVGGLSTDTQYF. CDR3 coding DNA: TGTGCCAGTAGTATAGTGGGGGGGTTAAGCACAGATACGCAGTATTTT.

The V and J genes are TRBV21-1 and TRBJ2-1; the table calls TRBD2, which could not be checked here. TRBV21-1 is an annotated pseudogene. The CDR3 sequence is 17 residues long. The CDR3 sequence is CASLGYLAGSPKNEQFF. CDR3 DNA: TGTGCCAGCCTGGGCTACCTAGCGGGCTCCCCAAAGAATGAGCAGTTCTTC.

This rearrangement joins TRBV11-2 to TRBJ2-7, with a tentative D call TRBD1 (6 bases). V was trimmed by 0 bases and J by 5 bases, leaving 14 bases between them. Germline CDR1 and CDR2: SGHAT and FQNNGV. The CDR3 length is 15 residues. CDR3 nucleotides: TGTGCCAGCAGCTTAGATCAGGGGTTTGGGGACGAGCAGTACTTC. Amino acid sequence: CASSLDQGFGDEQYF.

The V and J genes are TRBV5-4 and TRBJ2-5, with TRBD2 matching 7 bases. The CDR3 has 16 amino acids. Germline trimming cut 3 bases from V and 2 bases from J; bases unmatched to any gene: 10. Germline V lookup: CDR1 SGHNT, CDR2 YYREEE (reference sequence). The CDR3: CASSWGGRGPQETQYF. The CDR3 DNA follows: TGTGCCAGCAGCTGGGGGGGTAGAGGACCACAAGAGACCCAGTACTTC.

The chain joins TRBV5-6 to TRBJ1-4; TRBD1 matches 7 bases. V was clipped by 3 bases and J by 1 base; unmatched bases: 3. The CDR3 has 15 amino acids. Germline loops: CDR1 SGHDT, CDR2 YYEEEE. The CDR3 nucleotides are TGTGCCAGCAGCTCTAACAGGGGAACTAATGAAAAACTGTTTTTT. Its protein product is CASSSNRGTNEKLFF.

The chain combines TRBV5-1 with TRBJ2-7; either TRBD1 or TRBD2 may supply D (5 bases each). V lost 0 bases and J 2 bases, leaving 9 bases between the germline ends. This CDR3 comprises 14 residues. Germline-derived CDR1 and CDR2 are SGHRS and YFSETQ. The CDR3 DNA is TGCGCCAGCAGCTTGGGGGACGGGCCCTACGAGCAGTACTTC. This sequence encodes CASSLGDGPYEQYF.

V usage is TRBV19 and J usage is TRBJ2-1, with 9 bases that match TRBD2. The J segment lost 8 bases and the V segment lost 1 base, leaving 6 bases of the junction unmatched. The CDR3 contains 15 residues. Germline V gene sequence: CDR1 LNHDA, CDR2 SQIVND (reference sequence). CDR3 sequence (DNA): TGTGCCAGTAGTATAGTGGCGGGAGGGGGCGATGAGCAGTTCTTC. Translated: CASSIVAGGGDEQFF.

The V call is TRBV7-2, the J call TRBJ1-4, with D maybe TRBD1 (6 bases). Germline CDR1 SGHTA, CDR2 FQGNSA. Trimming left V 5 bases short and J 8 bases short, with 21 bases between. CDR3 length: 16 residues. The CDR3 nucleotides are TGTGCCAGCAGCCTCGTAGGGGGGCTCTTGGGAGAAAAACTGTTTTTT. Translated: CASSLVGGLLGEKLFF.

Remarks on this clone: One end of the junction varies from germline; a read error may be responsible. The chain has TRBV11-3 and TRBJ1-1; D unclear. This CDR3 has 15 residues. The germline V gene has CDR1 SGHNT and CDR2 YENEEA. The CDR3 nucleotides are TGTGCCAGCAGCTTAGTCGAGTTTCCGAACCCTGAAGCTTTCTTT. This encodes CASSLVEFPNPEAFF.

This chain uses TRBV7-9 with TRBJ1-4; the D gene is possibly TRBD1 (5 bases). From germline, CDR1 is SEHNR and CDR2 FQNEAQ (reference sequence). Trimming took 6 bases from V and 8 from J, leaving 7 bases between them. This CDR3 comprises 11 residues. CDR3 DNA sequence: TGTGCCAGCAGTCAGGGAGAAAAACTGTTTTTT. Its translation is CASSQGEKLFF.

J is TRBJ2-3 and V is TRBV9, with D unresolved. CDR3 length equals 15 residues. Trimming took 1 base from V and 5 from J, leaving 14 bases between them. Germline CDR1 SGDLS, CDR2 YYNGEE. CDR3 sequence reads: CASSVLTGLRDTQYF. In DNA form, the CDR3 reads TGTGCCAGCAGCGTATTAACCGGATTAAGAGATACGCAGTATTTT.

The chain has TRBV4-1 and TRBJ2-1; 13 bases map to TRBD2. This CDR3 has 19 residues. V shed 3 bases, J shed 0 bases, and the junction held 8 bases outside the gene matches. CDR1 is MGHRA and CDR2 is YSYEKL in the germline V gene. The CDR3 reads CASSHGTSGVPSSYNEQFF. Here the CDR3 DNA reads TGCGCCAGCAGCCACGGGACTAGCGGGGTACCGAGCTCCTACAATGAGCAGTTCTTC.

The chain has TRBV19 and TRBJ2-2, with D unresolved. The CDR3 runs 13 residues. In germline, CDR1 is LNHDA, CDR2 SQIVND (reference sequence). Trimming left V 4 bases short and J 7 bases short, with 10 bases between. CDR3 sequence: CASSTRPIGELFF. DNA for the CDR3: TGTGCCAGTAGTACCCGACCCATCGGGGAGCTGTTTTTT.

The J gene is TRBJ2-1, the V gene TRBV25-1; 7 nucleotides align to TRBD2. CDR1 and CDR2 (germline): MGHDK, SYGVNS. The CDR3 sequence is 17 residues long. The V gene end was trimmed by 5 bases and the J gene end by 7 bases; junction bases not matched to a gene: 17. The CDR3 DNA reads TGTGCCAGCAGTCTCCCTCTCGGGACGGGAGGTCTGAATGAGCAGTTCTTC. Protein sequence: CASSLPLGTGGLNEQFF. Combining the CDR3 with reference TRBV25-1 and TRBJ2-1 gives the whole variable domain EADIYQTPRYLVIGTGKKITLECSQTMGHDKMYWYQQDPGMELHLIHYSYGVNSTEKGDLSSESTVSRIRTEHFPLTLESARPSHTSQYLCASSLPLGTGGLNEQFFGPGTRLTVL.

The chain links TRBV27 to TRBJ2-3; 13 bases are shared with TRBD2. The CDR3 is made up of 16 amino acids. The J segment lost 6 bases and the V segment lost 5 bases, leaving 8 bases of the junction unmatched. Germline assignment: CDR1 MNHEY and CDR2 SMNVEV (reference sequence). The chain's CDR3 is CASSTGLAGSGDTQYF. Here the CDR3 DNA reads TGTGCCAGCAGTACGGGACTAGCGGGGTCGGGGGATACGCAGTATTTT.

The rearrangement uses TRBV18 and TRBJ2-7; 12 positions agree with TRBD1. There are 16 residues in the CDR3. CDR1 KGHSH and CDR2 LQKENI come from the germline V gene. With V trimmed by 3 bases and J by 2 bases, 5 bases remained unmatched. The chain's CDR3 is CASSPSGTGGPYEQYF. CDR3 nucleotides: TGTGCCAGCTCACCTTCCGGGACAGGGGGCCCCTACGAGCAGTACTTC. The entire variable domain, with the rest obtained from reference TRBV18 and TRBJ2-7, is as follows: NAGVMQNPRHLVRRRGQEARLRCSPMKGHSHVYWYRQLPEEGLKFMVYLQKENIIDESGMPKERFSAEFPKEGPSILRIQQVVRGDSAAYFCASSPSGTGGPYEQYFGPGTRLTVT.

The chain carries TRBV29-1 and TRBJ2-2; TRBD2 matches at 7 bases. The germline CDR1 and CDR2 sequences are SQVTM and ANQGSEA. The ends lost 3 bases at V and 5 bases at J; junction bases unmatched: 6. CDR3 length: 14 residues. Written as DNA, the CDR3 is TGCAGCGTTGAGCGGGAGATTGGGACCGGGGAGCTGTTTTTT. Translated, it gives CSVEREIGTGELFF.

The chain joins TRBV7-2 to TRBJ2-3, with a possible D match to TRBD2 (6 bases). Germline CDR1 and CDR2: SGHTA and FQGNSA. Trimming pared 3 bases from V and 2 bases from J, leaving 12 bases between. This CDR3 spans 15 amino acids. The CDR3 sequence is CASSFRRETTDTQYF. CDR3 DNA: TGTGCCAGCAGCTTCCGCCGGGAGACCACAGATACGCAGTATTTT.

The CDR3 protein is CASSLGGLAWIDEQFF. The CDR3 DNA follows: TGTGCCAGCAGCTTAGGAGGACTAGCGTGGATCGATGAGCAGTTCTTC. The rearrangement joins TRBV7-2 to TRBJ2-1, with 9 bases fitting TRBD2. The V and J ends lost 1 base and 8 bases, in that order; junction bases with no gene match: 9. This CDR3 spans 16 amino acids. CDR1 and CDR2 from the germline V gene are SGHTA and FQGNSA. Full variable domain (missing parts from reference TRBV7-2 and TRBJ2-1): GAGVSQSPSNKVTEKGKDVELRCDPISGHTALYWYRQSLGQGLEFLIYFQGNSAPDKSGLPSDRFSAERTGGSVSTLTIQRTQQEDSAVYLCASSLGGLAWIDEQFFGPGTRLTVL.

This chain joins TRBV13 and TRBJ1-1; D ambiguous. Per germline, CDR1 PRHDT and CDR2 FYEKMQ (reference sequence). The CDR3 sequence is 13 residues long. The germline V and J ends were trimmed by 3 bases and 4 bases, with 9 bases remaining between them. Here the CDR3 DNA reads TGTGCCAGCAGCTTCGACCGGGGCACTGAAGCTTTCTTT. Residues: CASSFDRGTEAFF.

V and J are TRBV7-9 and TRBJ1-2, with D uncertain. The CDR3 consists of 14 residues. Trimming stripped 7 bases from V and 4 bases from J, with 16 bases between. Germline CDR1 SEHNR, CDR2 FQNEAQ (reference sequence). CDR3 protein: CASILGDSVYGYTF. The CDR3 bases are TGTGCCAGCATCCTAGGTGATAGTGTCTATGGCTACACCTTC.